These T cell receptor beta chains were read from a single sample in a study of T cell responses to AZD1222 COVID-19 vaccine. Profiling relied on immunoSEQ multiplex PCR, and the TCRdb table lists in-frame clones only, not all of them. The sample lists nearly 110,000 clones, about 90% occurring once. The specimen was peripheral blood, collected on day 0 of AZD1222 vaccination. These receptors all come from an adult in good health. The CDR3 runs from the conserved cysteine through the conserved F or W. The D gene is left open where the match is weak. A row's size may be missing; if present it is once, few, many or a size class.

clone_size	j_call	v_call	d_call	cdr3_aa	cdr3_nt
-	TRBJ2-1	TRBV30	TRBD2	CAWNGGRDNNEQFF	TGTGCCTGGAATGGCGGGAGGGACAACAATGAGCAGTTCTTC
-	TRBJ1-2	TRBV29-1	-	CSVKTPVNGYTF	TGCAGCGTAAAGACTCCCGTAAATGGCTACACCTTC
-	TRBJ1-3	TRBV5-6	-	CASSRRNSHSGNTIYF	TGTGCCAGCAGCCGCCGAAACAGTCACTCTGGAAACACCATATATTTT
-	TRBJ1-6	TRBV28	-	CASSLSRQYNSPLHF	TGTGCCAGCAGTTTATCTCGGCAGTATAATTCACCCCTCCACTTT
-	TRBJ1-5	TRBV30	-	CAWSGRISNQPQHF	TGTGCCTGGAGTGGAAGGATCAGCAATCAGCCCCAGCATTTT
-	TRBJ1-5	TRBV2	TRBD1	CASAGTGGPYSNQPQHF	TGTGCCAGCGCCGGGACAGGGGGACCATATAGCAATCAGCCCCAGCATTTT
-	TRBJ1-5	TRBV12-3/TRBV12-4	-	CASSLELIQPQHF	TGTGCCAGCAGTCTCGAATTAATTCAGCCCCAGCATTTT
-	TRBJ2-1	TRBV3-1/TRBV3-2	-	CASTPRSGPHYNEQFF	TGTGCCAGCACCCCCCGGAGCGGCCCACATTACAATGAGCAGTTCTTC
-	TRBJ2-1	TRBV29-1	-	CSAQTLVEKGEQFF	TGCAGCGCCCAAACCTTGGTAGAAAAGGGTGAGCAGTTCTTC
-	TRBJ1-2	TRBV28	-	CASYLRAGQIYTF	TGTGCCAGCTACCTGCGAGCCGGTCAGATCTACACCTTC
-	TRBJ1-1	TRBV29-1	-	CSARDTLNTEAFF	TGCAGCGCTCGGGACACCTTGAACACTGAAGCTTTCTTT
-	TRBJ2-1	TRBV6-5	-	CASSYYRGDSYNEQFF	TGTGCCAGCAGTTACTATCGAGGGGACTCCTACAATGAGCAGTTCTTC
-	TRBJ2-1	TRBV9	-	CASSGSGERQFF	TGTGCCAGCAGCGGGTCGGGAGAACGGCAGTTCTTC
once	TRBJ1-3	TRBV9	-	CASSSQWSGAGNTIYF	TGTGCCAGCAGCTCCCAGTGGTCCGGAGCTGGAAACACCATATATTTT
once	TRBJ1-2	TRBV5-1	-	CASSLSGVGYGYTF	TGCGCCAGCAGCTTATCGGGGGTGGGTTATGGCTACACCTTC
-	TRBJ1-6	TRBV13	-	CASSSVGLAHNSPLHF	TGTGCCAGCTCCTCCGTGGGACTGGCTCATAATTCACCCCTCCACTTT
-	TRBJ2-5	TRBV7-3	-	CASSLEVSGTQYF	TGTGCCAGCAGCTTAGAGGTCTCGGGGACCCAGTACTTC
-	TRBJ2-6	TRBV7-3	-	CASRGDSGANVLTF	TGTGCCAGCAGGGGTGACTCTGGGGCCAACGTCCTGACTTTC
-	TRBJ2-3	TRBV7-2	TRBD2	CASSPKRDPSTDTQYF	TGTGCCAGCAGCCCCAAGCGGGACCCTAGCACAGATACGCAGTATTTT
-	TRBJ2-5	TRBV5-1	-	CASSLGQPQETQYF	TGCGCCAGCAGCTTAGGACAGCCCCAAGAGACCCAGTACTTC
few	TRBJ2-5	TRBV29-1	-	CSSGDGETQYF	TGCAGCTCAGGGGATGGGGAGACCCAGTACTTC
-	TRBJ2-3	TRBV7-2	TRBD1	CASSSNRGLVTDTQYF	TGTGCCAGCAGCTCCAACAGGGGGCTGGTCACAGATACGCAGTATTTT
-	TRBJ2-1	TRBV18	-	CASSPYGRRSSYNEQFF	TGTGCCAGCTCACCCTACGGGAGACGAAGCTCCTACAATGAGCAGTTCTTC
-	TRBJ2-1	TRBV4-2	-	CASSQDGAASNNEQFF	TGTGCCAGCAGCCAAGATGGGGCGGCCTCGAACAATGAGCAGTTCTTC
-	TRBJ2-7	TRBV6-5	TRBD2	CASSPSGRAYYEQYF	TGTGCCAGCAGTCCTAGCGGGAGGGCCTATTACGAGCAGTACTTC
-	TRBJ2-7	TRBV28	-	CASSPSAYEQYF	TGTGCCAGCAGTCCCTCAGCTTACGAGCAGTACTTC
-	TRBJ2-1	TRBV19	-	CASSPDRAGVYNEQFF	TGTGCCAGTAGTCCGGACCGCGCAGGCGTTTACAATGAGCAGTTCTTC
-	TRBJ1-5	TRBV14	-	CASSRLTGGSNQPQHF	TGTGCCAGCAGCCGCTTGACAGGTGGGAGCAATCAGCCCCAGCATTTT
once	TRBJ2-3	TRBV28	TRBD1	CASDPQGGTDTQYF	TGTGCCAGTGACCCCCAGGGGGGCACAGATACGCAGTATTTT
-	TRBJ1-2	TRBV2	TRBD1	CASSLQGESYGYTF	TGTGCCAGCAGTCTACAGGGGGAAAGCTATGGCTACACCTTC
-	TRBJ2-2	TRBV4-2	TRBD2	CASSQDGGGSGTGELFF	TGTGCCAGCAGCCAAGATGGGGGAGGGTCGGGCACCGGGGAGCTGTTTTTT
once	TRBJ2-7	TRBV5-1	-	CASSPSSGGYEQYF	TGCGCCAGCAGCCCCAGCAGCGGCGGTTACGAGCAGTACTTC
-	TRBJ2-3	TRBV3-1/TRBV3-2	-	CASSPPGRDTQYF	TGTGCCAGCAGCCCCCCGGGAAGGGATACGCAGTATTTT
-	TRBJ1-1	TRBV28	TRBD1	CASRLDRGQPEAFF	TGTGCCAGCAGATTGGACAGGGGGCAGCCTGAGGCTTTCTTT
once	TRBJ2-3	TRBV7-3	TRBD2	CASSLQAGRGDTQYF	TGTGCCAGCAGCTTACAAGCGGGGAGGGGAGATACGCAGTATTTT
-	TRBJ1-2	TRBV2	-	CASTTRTTYGYTF	TGTGCCAGCACCACCCGGACAACCTATGGCTACACCTTC
-	TRBJ1-2	TRBV30	-	CAWRGGEDYGYTF	TGTGCCTGGAGGGGAGGGGAAGACTATGGCTACACCTTC
-	TRBJ1-1	TRBV10-3	-	CAISESGGGFTEAFF	TGTGCCATCAGTGAGTCAGGTGGGGGATTCACTGAAGCTTTCTTT
-	TRBJ2-3	TRBV11-2	TRBD2	CASSLGLAGGTDTQYF	TGTGCCAGCAGCCTCGGACTAGCAGGTGGCACAGATACGCAGTATTTT
-	TRBJ1-2	TRBV24-1	-	CATSDLDGYTF	TGTGCCACCAGTGATTTAGATGGCTACACCTTC
-	TRBJ1-1	TRBV4-1	-	CASSQDGQGVGTEAFF	TGCGCCAGCAGCCAAGATGGGCAGGGCGTGGGCACTGAAGCTTTCTTT
-	TRBJ2-7	TRBV11-2	TRBD1	CASSRGQGGDSGEQYF	TGTGCCAGCAGCCGAGGACAGGGAGGCGATTCCGGCGAGCAGTACTTC
-	TRBJ2-1	TRBV5-1	-	CASSLDPPYNEQFF	TGCGCCAGCAGCTTGGACCCCCCCTACAATGAGCAGTTCTTC
once	TRBJ1-5	TRBV28	-	CASLSRRAQPQHF	TGTGCCAGCTTGTCTCGGAGGGCACAGCCCCAGCATTTT
-	TRBJ2-3	TRBV24-1	-	CATSEGPAATQYF	TGTGCCACCAGTGAGGGGCCCGCAGCTACGCAGTATTTT
-	TRBJ2-3	TRBV5-1	-	CASSFTSTTDTQYF	TGCGCCAGCAGCTTCACTAGCACCACAGATACGCAGTATTTT
-	TRBJ1-1	TRBV11-2	-	CASSLDSNTEAFF	TGTGCCAGCAGCTTAGACTCCAACACTGAAGCTTTCTTT